The next 15 T cell receptor beta chains were all read from a single sample in a study of response to subunit inactivated influenza vaccine. TCRdb reanalysed the RT-PCR reads using MiXCR and keeps one entry per CDR3 protein. The data show roughly 700,000 distinct CDR3 sequences, with about 15% seen just once and about 9.9% held by the top ten. The specimen was PBMCs from blood, collected about 13 days after vaccination. The receptors shown here come from a man over 45 who received an inactivated influenza vaccine.

This clonotype appeared many times. The CDR3 loop reads CASSLGLAGVASYEQYF. The CDR3 DNA is TGTGCCAGCAGCCTTGGACTAGCGGGAGTGGCCTCCTACGAGCAGTACTTC. The J gene is TRBJ2-7, the V gene TRBV3-1; TRBD2 matches at 13 bases. This CDR3 has 17 amino acids. CDR1 is LGHDT and CDR2 is YNNKEL in the germline V gene (reference sequence). V was pared by 4 bases and J by 0 bases, with 6 bases of the junction left unmatched.

This clonotype was seen a handful of times. The chain links TRBV19 to TRBJ2-1, with D hard to call. The CDR3 is made up of 11 amino acids. The germline CDR1 and CDR2 sequences are LNHDA and SQIVND (reference sequence). Trimming removed 4 bases at V and 9 bases at J, with 7 bases between. The DNA for the CDR3 is TGTGCCAGTAGTACAGTCCGTGAGCAGTTCTTC. This codes for CASSTVREQFF.

This clonotype turned up a few times. The rearrangement uses TRBV5-1 and TRBJ1-2; D is unresolved. The CDR3 spans 13 residues. Trimming left V 0 bases short and J 6 bases short, with 9 bases between. Germline V gene data show CDR1 as SGHRS and CDR2 as YFSETQ. The CDR3 here is CASSLGSKDGYTF. The CDR3 DNA sequence: TGCGCCAGCAGCTTGGGCAGTAAGGATGGCTACACCTTC.

The CDR3 loop reads CASSPGQGAIYEQYF. As DNA, the CDR3 is TGTGCCAGCTCACCCGGACAGGGGGCTATCTACGAGCAGTACTTC. J is TRBJ2-7 and V is TRBV18; 11 positions match TRBD1. This CDR3 spans 15 amino acids. Per germline, CDR1 KGHSH and CDR2 LQKENI. J was trimmed by 3 bases and V by 3 bases; bases with no gene match: 4. Looking up the rest from reference TRBV18 and TRBJ2-7 gives the full variable domain: NAGVMQNPRHLVRRRGQEARLRCSPMKGHSHVYWYRQLPEEGLKFMVYLQKENIIDESGMPKERFSAEFPKEGPSILRIQQVVRGDSAAYFCASSPGQGAIYEQYFGPGTRLTVT.

This clonotype has more than one count but fewer than ten. This sequence joins TRBV28 and TRBJ2-5; D unclear. Germline CDR1 reads MDHEN; CDR2 reads SYDVKM. This CDR3 spans 17 amino acids. The V and J ends lost 2 bases and 0 bases respectively, with 16 bases between them. The chain's CDR3 is CASSLDRSSHYQETQYF. DNA for the CDR3: TGTGCCAGCAGTTTAGATAGGTCTAGTCATTACCAAGAGACCCAGTACTTC. Based on the CDR3 plus reference TRBV28 and TRBJ2-5, the full variable domain is DVKVTQSSRYLVKRTGEKVFLECVQDMDHENMFWYRQDPGLGLRLIYFSYDVKMKEKGDIPEGYSVSREKKERFSLILESASTNQTSMYLCASSLDRSSHYQETQYFGPGTRLLVL.

The chain links TRBV7-8 to TRBJ2-5; TRBD2 aligns across 10 bases. CDR3 length: 16 amino acids. The V gene's germline CDR1 is SGHVS and CDR2 FQNEAQ. The junction had 7 bases not matched to a gene; V was cut back by 2 bases and J by 4 bases. CDR3 residues: CASSLQPSGGGETQYF. Here the CDR3 DNA reads TGTGCCAGCAGCTTACAGCCTAGCGGGGGAGGAGAGACCCAGTACTTC.

The chain employs TRBV18 and TRBJ2-7; D gene unclear. The germline V gene encodes CDR1 KGHSH and CDR2 LQKENI. Trimming shortened V by 0 bases and J by 4 bases, and 10 bases separated the two germline ends. This CDR3 spans 14 amino acids. CDR3 sequence (DNA): TGTGCCAGCTCACCACCGTCTGGTCCGTACGAGCAGTACTTC. It is translated as CASSPPSGPYEQYF.

This clonotype was counted between two and nine times. CDR3 sequence reads: CASSLGTLTSNQPQHF. The DNA of the CDR3 is TGTGCCAGCAGCTTGGGCACACTAACTAGCAATCAGCCCCAGCATTTT. The rearrangement joins TRBV5-5 to TRBJ1-5, with no clear D. The CDR3 sequence is 16 residues long. CDR1 is SGHKS and CDR2 is YYEKEE in the germline V gene (reference sequence). V was clipped by 0 bases and J by 0 bases, with 10 bases between them.

This clonotype was seen only a few times. The rearrangement links TRBV3-1 to TRBJ2-3; D is unclear. V was shortened by 8 bases and J by 0 bases, with 9 bases between the two germline ends. The CDR3 totals 13 residues. Germline CDR1 LGHDT, CDR2 YNNKEL (reference sequence). The chain's CDR3 is CASAPLSTDTQYF. In nucleotides, the CDR3 is TGTGCCAGCGCCCCGCTTAGCACAGATACGCAGTATTTT.

The CDR3 region has the DNA TGTGCCAGCAACCTTCGGGGGCGCCTGGGAGAGACCCAGTACTTC. It codes for CASNLRGRLGETQYF. J is TRBJ2-5 and V is TRBV6-2 or TRBV6-3; D may correspond to TRBD1 or TRBD2 (6 bases each). V was clipped by 7 bases and J by 4 bases, with 19 bases between them. Germline V gene lookup returns CDR1 MNHEY and CDR2 SVGEGT. The CDR3 spans 15 residues.

The J gene is TRBJ2-1, the V gene TRBV3-1; D perhaps matches TRBD2 (7 bases). CDR1 and CDR2 from the germline V gene are LGHDT and YNNKEL (reference sequence). With 4 bases removed from V and 6 bases from J, the gap between germline ends came to 13 bases. The length of the CDR3 is 14 residues. CDR3 nucleotides: TGTGCCAGCAGCCGGGGGGGCCCTTTCAATGAGCAGTTCTTC. Its protein product is CASSRGGPFNEQFF.

The chain recombines TRBV20-1 with TRBJ2-1; TRBD2 matches at 8 bases. Germline assignment: CDR1 DFQATT and CDR2 SNEGSKA (reference sequence). V shed 2 bases, J shed 5 bases, and the junction held 17 bases outside the gene matches. The CDR3 sequence is 18 residues long. CDR3 in DNA: TGCAGTGCTAGACTGATTCGCGCGGGAGGATTCGAGGACAATGAGCAGTTCTTC. It translates to CSARLIRAGGFEDNEQFF.

In its sample, this clonotype was seen a few times. The chain recombines TRBV18 with TRBJ1-6; TRBD1 might be the D (5 bases). V was cut by 0 bases and J by 9 bases, with 12 bases left in between. The CDR3 covers 15 residues. Germline lookup yields CDR1 KGHSH and CDR2 LQKENI. DNA for the CDR3: TGTGCCAGCTCACCACCGGGGGGAATTGGTTCACCCCTCCACTTT. Protein: CASSPPGGIGSPLHF.

This rearrangement joins TRBV27 to TRBJ2-6, with D perhaps TRBD1 (5 bases). Germline CDR1 and CDR2: MNHEY and SMNVEV (reference sequence). Trimming removed 1 base at V and 1 base at J, with 11 bases between. The CDR3 covers 17 residues. The CDR3 loop reads CASSLFTGESGANVLTF. For the CDR3, the DNA is TGTGCCAGCAGTTTATTTACAGGCGAATCTGGGGCCAACGTCCTGACTTTC.

The chain carries TRBV7-9 and TRBJ2-4, with D uncertain. Germline V gives CDR1 SEHNR, CDR2 FQNEAQ (reference sequence). This CDR3 is 17 amino acids long. Trimming removed 6 bases at V and 0 bases at J, with 18 bases between. The CDR3 protein is CASSPPLKFSAKNIQYF. The CDR3 coding sequence is TGTGCCAGCAGTCCTCCGCTGAAGTTTTCAGCCAAAAACATTCAGTACTTC.